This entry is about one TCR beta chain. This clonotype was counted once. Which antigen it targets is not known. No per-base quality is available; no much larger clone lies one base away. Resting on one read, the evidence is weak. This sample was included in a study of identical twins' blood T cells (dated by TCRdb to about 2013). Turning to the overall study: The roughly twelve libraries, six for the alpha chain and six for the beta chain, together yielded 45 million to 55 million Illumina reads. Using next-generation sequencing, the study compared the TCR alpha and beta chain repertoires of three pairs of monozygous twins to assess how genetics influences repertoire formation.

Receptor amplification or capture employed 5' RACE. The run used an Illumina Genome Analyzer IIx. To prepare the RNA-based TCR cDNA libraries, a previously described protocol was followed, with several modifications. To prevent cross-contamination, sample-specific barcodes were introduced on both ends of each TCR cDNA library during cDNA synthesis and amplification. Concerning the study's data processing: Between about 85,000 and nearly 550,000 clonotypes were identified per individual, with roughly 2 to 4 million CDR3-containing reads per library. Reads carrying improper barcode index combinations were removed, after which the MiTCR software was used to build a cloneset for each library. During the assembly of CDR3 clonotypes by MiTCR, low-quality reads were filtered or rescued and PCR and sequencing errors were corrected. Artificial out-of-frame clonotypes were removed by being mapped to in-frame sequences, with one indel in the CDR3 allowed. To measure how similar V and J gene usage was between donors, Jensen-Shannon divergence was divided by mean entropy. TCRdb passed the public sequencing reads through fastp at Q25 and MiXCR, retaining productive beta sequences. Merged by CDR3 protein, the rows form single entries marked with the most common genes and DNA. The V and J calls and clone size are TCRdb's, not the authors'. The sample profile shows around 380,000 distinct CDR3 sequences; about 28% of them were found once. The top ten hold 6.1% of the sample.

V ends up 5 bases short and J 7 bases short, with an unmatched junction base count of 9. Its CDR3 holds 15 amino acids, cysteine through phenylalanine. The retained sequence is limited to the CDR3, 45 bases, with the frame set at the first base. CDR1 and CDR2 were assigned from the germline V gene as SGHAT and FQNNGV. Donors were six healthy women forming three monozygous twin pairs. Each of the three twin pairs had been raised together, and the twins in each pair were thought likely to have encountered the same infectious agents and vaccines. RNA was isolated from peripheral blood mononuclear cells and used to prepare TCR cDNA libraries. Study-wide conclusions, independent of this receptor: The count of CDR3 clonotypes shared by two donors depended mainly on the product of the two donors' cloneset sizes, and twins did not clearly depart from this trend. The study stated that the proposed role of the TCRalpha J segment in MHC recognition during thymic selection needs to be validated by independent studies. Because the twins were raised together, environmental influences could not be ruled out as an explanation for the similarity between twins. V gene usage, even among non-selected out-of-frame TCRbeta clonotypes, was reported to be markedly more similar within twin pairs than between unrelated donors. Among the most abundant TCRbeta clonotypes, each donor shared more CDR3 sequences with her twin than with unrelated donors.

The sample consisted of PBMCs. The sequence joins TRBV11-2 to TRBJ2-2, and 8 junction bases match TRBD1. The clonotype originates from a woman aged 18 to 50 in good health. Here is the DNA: TGTGCCAGCAGCGTTGCGACAGGGGAGGTCGGGGAGCTGTTTTTT. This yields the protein CASSVATGEVGELFF.